This paragraph reports one TCR beta chain. The record originates from a study of T-cell reconstitution after alpha-beta-depleted transplantation in children. During its preparation, the TCRbeta library received unique molecular identifiers. From the PCR reads, TCRdb called clonotypes with MiXCR, one entry per CDR3 protein. This sample has about 400,000 distinct CDR3 sequences; roughly 14% occur once, and the top ten carry around 4%. Between the trimmed V and J ends, which lost 5 bases and 0 bases, there was a span of 17 bases. The CDR3 runs 17 residues. The J gene is TRBJ1-3, the V gene TRBV12-3 or TRBV12-4, with D perhaps TRBD1 (6 bases). The TCR comes from a human donor who donated a stem cell graft to a child with Fanconi anemia. Sample: PBMCs, taken from the stem cell graft. CDR3 DNA: TGTGCCAGCAGTCCAGGACAGCTTAAATTCTCTGGAAACACCATATATTTT. Translation: CASSPGQLKFSGNTIYF.